This T cell receptor beta chain stems from a study of blood T cell repertoires in COVID-19. Turning to the study itself: Whether acute or convalescent, the COVID-19 samples came from the United States, Italy and Spain. PBMCs, B-cell-depleted T cells, or T cells provided the cDNA or gDNA that made up the material.

The authors' processing: Reference gene primers were amplified, and this amplification served to estimate nucleated cell counts. Profiled with immunoSEQ multiplex PCR; TCRdb holds only in-frame clones, not every one. Clonal size and the V and J genes are those of that table, whereas D and trimming came from the DNA. The sample lists 250,000 to 300,000 clones; about 86% were seen once. Followed longitudinally, the Seattle patients had been enrolled during active infection. Trimming cost V 4 bases and J 5 bases; bases outside gene matches: 15. Germline V CDR1 and CDR2: MNHNS, SASEGT. This CDR3 comprises 19 residues.

This chain joins TRBV6-1 and TRBJ2-5; 14 positions match TRBD2. The specimen was peripheral blood. The receptor was isolated from a young woman with COVID-19, enrolled during active disease. In DNA form, the CDR3 reads TGTGCCAGCAGTGGGCCCGCCGGCCGGACTAGCGGGGGGCAGGAGACCCAGTACTTC. Translated, it gives CASSGPAGRTSGGQETQYF.